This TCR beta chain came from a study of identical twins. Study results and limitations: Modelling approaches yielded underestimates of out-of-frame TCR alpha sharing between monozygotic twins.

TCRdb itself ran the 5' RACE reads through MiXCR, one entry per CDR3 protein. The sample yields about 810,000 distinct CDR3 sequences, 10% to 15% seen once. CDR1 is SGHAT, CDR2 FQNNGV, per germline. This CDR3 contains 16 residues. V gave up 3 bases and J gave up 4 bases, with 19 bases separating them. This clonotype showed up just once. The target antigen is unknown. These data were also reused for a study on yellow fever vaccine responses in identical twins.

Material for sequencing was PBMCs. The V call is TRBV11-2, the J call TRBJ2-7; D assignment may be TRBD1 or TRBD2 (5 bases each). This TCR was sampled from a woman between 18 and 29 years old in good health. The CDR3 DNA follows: TGTGCCAGCAGCTTTATGGGGGAATGGTCCGGATACGAGCAGTACTTC. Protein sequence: CASSFMGEWSGYEQYF.